Listed below are T cell receptor beta chains from one sample, sequenced in a study of metastatic and nonmetastatic thyroid tumors. TCRdb re-called the PCR reads via MiXCR. This sample carries under 20,000 clones, 16% of them seen once, and the ten largest clones take approximately 18%. The source material was blood. Source of these receptors: a male donor with papillary thyroid cancer or a benign thyroid nodule (not recorded which). Some clones in this sample may be carry-over from other donors' samples. Both conserved end residues are part of each CDR3. Fields, in order: D gene, clone size, V gene, J gene, CDR3 DNA, CDR3 protein. A D gene is named only where the DNA matches it firmly. The size entry is marked missing in some rows and otherwise reads once, few, many or a size class.

D: NA; size: many; V: TRBV6-4; J: TRBJ2-7; DNA: TGTGCCAGCCCGGCGACAGGGACTCCAAAAAGCTCCTACGAGCAGTACTTC; CDR3: CASPATGTPKSSYEQYF
D: TRBD1; size: many; V: TRBV18; J: TRBJ1-5; DNA: TGTGCCAGCTCGCGCGGACAGGGAAAGAATCAGCCCCAGCATTTT; CDR3: CASSRGQGKNQPQHF
D: NA; size: many; V: TRBV12-5; J: TRBJ1-6; DNA: TGTGCTAGTGGTTTGGAGGGTAATTCACCCCTCCACTTT; CDR3: CASGLEGNSPLHF
D: TRBD1; size: many; V: TRBV20-1; J: TRBJ1-5; DNA: TGCAGTGCACAGGACAGGGGGTCGTACAATCAGCCCCAGCATTTT; CDR3: CSAQDRGSYNQPQHF
D: NA; size: NA; V: TRBV20-1; J: TRBJ1-6; DNA: TGCAGTGCTAGAGAACGTTTAGCCTATAATTCACCCCTCCACTTT; CDR3: CSARERLAYNSPLHF
D: TRBD2; size: many; V: TRBV20-1; J: TRBJ2-3; DNA: TGCAGTGCTAGTCTAGCGGAGGTTTTCACAGATACGCAGTATTTT; CDR3: CSASLAEVFTDTQYF
D: NA; size: many; V: TRBV6-1; J: TRBJ2-5; DNA: TGTGCCAGCAGCTTTACTAGGCTCGGGACCCAGTACTTC; CDR3: CASSFTRLGTQYF
D: NA; size: few; V: TRBV11-2; J: TRBJ1-1; DNA: TGTGCCAGCAGCTTCCCAAAGGGGGGAATGAACACTGAAGCTTTCTTT; CDR3: CASSFPKGGMNTEAFF
D: NA; size: medium-sized; V: TRBV4-2; J: TRBJ1-2; DNA: TGTGCCAGCAGCCAAGATGGGGGGAGGGACTATGGCTACACCTTC; CDR3: CASSQDGGRDYGYTF
D: NA; size: many; V: TRBV9; J: TRBJ1-1; DNA: TGTGCCAGCAGCGTAGTGTCAGGAAACACTGAAGCTTTCTTT; CDR3: CASSVVSGNTEAFF
D: NA; size: many; V: TRBV4-1; J: TRBJ1-3; DNA: TGCGCCAGCAGCCGAACAGGGTCGGATGGAAACACCATATATTTT; CDR3: CASSRTGSDGNTIYF
D: NA; size: few; V: TRBV27; J: TRBJ1-2; DNA: TGTGCCAGCAGTTTCTCGGGAAGCGGCTATGGCTACACCTTC; CDR3: CASSFSGSGYGYTF
D: NA; size: NA; V: TRBV6-5; J: TRBJ2-3; DNA: TGTGCCAGCGGTAACGTGGGAGAAACAGATACGCAGTATTTT; CDR3: CASGNVGETDTQYF
D: NA; size: many; V: TRBV28; J: TRBJ1-2; DNA: TGTGCCAGCAGTTGGGGGTTCTATGGCTACACCTTC; CDR3: CASSWGFYGYTF
D: NA; size: many; V: TRBV19; J: TRBJ1-5; DNA: TGTGCCAGTAGTCCGCGACCTTCATATAGCAATCAGCCCCAGCATTTT; CDR3: CASSPRPSYSNQPQHF
D: TRBD1; size: few; V: TRBV12-3/TRBV12-4; J: TRBJ2-7; DNA: TGTGCCAGCAGTCCGGGACAGGGTCGGTACGAGCAGTACTTC; CDR3: CASSPGQGRYEQYF
D: TRBD1; size: many; V: TRBV6-2/TRBV6-3; J: TRBJ2-5; DNA: TGTGCCAGCAGGGGGGACAGGCCACGAGAGACCCAGTACTTC; CDR3: CASRGDRPRETQYF
D: TRBD1; size: few; V: TRBV12-3/TRBV12-4; J: TRBJ2-7; DNA: TGTGCCAGCGGACAGGGGACGTACGAGCAGTACTTC; CDR3: CASGQGTYEQYF
D: NA; size: many; V: TRBV20-1; J: TRBJ1-5; DNA: TGCAGTGCTAGGCTCCGTAGGGATAATCAGCCCCAGCATTTT; CDR3: CSARLRRDNQPQHF
D: TRBD1; size: many; V: TRBV3-1; J: TRBJ1-3; DNA: TGTGCCAGCAGCCAAGATCCCGGGACAGGGGGAAACACCATATATTTT; CDR3: CASSQDPGTGGNTIYF
D: NA; size: many; V: TRBV7-3; J: TRBJ2-1; DNA: TGTGCCAGCAGCCCCATCTTCCTGGGGCACAATGAGCAGTTCTTC; CDR3: CASSPIFLGHNEQFF
D: TRBD2; size: many; V: TRBV4-2; J: TRBJ2-1; DNA: TGTGCCAGCAGCCCGAAATCCCCGGGAGGTTTCTCCTACAATGAGCAGTTCTTC; CDR3: CASSPKSPGGFSYNEQFF
D: NA; size: many; V: TRBV28; J: TRBJ1-2; DNA: TGTGCCAGCAGTTCCCTGGACGGAGGCTATGGCTACACCTTC; CDR3: CASSSLDGGYGYTF
D: TRBD1; size: many; V: TRBV2; J: TRBJ1-6; DNA: TGTGCCAGCAGTAGACAGGGGAGAAATTCACCCCTCCACTTT; CDR3: CASSRQGRNSPLHF
D: NA; size: many; V: TRBV27; J: TRBJ1-1; DNA: TGTGCCAGCACGAAAACCACAGACATTAAAAGGGGTGAAGCTTTCTTT; CDR3: CASTKTTDIKRGEAFF
D: TRBD2; size: many; V: TRBV11-1; J: TRBJ2-7; DNA: TGTGCCAGCAGCTCTCCGGGACTAGCGCACTCCTACGAGCAGTACTTC; CDR3: CASSSPGLAHSYEQYF
D: NA; size: NA; V: TRBV5-8; J: TRBJ1-2; DNA: TGTGCCAGCAGCTTAGAGGGAAGCGGCTACACCTTC; CDR3: CASSLEGSGYTF
D: TRBD1; size: many; V: TRBV18; J: TRBJ1-2; DNA: TGTGCCAGCTCGATCGACAGGGGAGTAGCTGGCTACACCTTC; CDR3: CASSIDRGVAGYTF
D: NA; size: many; V: TRBV19; J: TRBJ1-5; DNA: TGTGCCAGTAGTACGGGGGAGAGCAATCAGCCCCAGCATTTT; CDR3: CASSTGESNQPQHF
D: TRBD2; size: many; V: TRBV4-2; J: TRBJ2-4; DNA: TGTGCCAGCAGCCAAGATCGTCAGGGAGGGAACATTCAGTACTTC; CDR3: CASSQDRQGGNIQYF
D: TRBD2; size: medium-sized; V: TRBV11-3; J: TRBJ2-1; DNA: TGTGCCAGCAGCTTAGACGTACTAGCGGGAGTTGGCAATGAGCAGTTCTTC; CDR3: CASSLDVLAGVGNEQFF
D: NA; size: many; V: TRBV30; J: TRBJ2-2; DNA: TGTGCCTGGAGTGTGACAAACACCGGGGAGCTGTTTTTT; CDR3: CAWSVTNTGELFF
D: NA; size: many; V: TRBV2; J: TRBJ1-2; DNA: TGTGCCAGCAGTGGGTTGAGGGCTCCTTACTATGGCTACACCTTC; CDR3: CASSGLRAPYYGYTF
D: NA; size: many; V: TRBV27; J: TRBJ2-1; DNA: TGTGCCAGCAGTTTAGGGGTACATGAGCAGTTCTTC; CDR3: CASSLGVHEQFF
D: TRBD2; size: NA; V: TRBV5-1; J: TRBJ2-2; DNA: TGCGCCAGCAGCCGGCTCGGGGCGGGAGGTATGAACACCGGGGAGCTGTTTTTT; CDR3: CASSRLGAGGMNTGELFF
D: TRBD1; size: many; V: TRBV30; J: TRBJ1-3; DNA: TGTGCCTGGAGTGACGGACAGGCGGCGAACACCATATATTTT; CDR3: CAWSDGQAANTIYF
D: NA; size: NA; V: TRBV4-2; J: TRBJ2-6; DNA: TGTGCCAGCAGCCAAGATAGGGGGGGCGTTTTTGTTAGGTCTGGGGCCAACGTCCTGACTTTC; CDR3: CASSQDRGGVFVRSGANVLTF
D: NA; size: many; V: TRBV19; J: TRBJ2-3; DNA: TGTGCCAGTAGTTTCAGCACAGATACGCAGTATTTT; CDR3: CASSFSTDTQYF
D: NA; size: medium-sized; V: TRBV2; J: TRBJ2-7; DNA: TGTGCCAGCAGTGACCCCACTGGGTACGAGCAGTACTTC; CDR3: CASSDPTGYEQYF
D: NA; size: few; V: TRBV6-1; J: TRBJ2-7; DNA: TGTGCCAGCAGTGATATCTACGAGCAGTACTTC; CDR3: CASSDIYEQYF
D: TRBD1; size: many; V: TRBV10-1; J: TRBJ2-3; DNA: TGCGCCAGCAGCGGACAGGGAACAGATACGCAGTATTTT; CDR3: CASSGQGTDTQYF
D: TRBD1; size: NA; V: TRBV30; J: TRBJ1-2; DNA: TGTGCCTCCGGACGGGACAGGGGGGAAAGGGGCTACACCTTC; CDR3: CASGRDRGERGYTF
D: TRBD2; size: many; V: TRBV2; J: TRBJ2-7; DNA: TGTGCCAGCAGTGAGGGGACTAGCGGGAGTTGGACCTACGAGCAGTACTTC; CDR3: CASSEGTSGSWTYEQYF
D: TRBD1; size: many; V: TRBV7-9; J: TRBJ2-5; DNA: TGTGCCAGCAGCCCCGGACAGGGCAAAGAGACCCAGTACTTC; CDR3: CASSPGQGKETQYF
D: NA; size: NA; V: TRBV25-1; J: TRBJ1-3; DNA: TGTGCCAGCAGTCAACAGGGAAACACCATATATTTT; CDR3: CASSQQGNTIYF
D: TRBD2; size: few; V: TRBV27; J: TRBJ2-1; DNA: TGTGCCAGCAGCGCTAGGACTAGCACCATTCACAATGAGCAGTTCTTC; CDR3: CASSARTSTIHNEQFF
D: NA; size: many; V: TRBV28; J: TRBJ2-3; DNA: TGTGCCAGCTCTTATCCGGTCAGGGGACACAGCACAGATACGCAGTATTTT; CDR3: CASSYPVRGHSTDTQYF